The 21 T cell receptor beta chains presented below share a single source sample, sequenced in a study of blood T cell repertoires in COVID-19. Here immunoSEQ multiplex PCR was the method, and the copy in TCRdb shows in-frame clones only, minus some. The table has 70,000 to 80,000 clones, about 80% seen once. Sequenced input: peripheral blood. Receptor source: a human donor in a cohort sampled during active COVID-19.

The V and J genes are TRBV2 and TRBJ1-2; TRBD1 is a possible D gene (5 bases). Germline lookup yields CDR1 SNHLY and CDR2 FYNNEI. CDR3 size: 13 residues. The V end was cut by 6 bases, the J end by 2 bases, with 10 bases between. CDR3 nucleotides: TGTGCCAGCAGCCCTCGGGGGAACTATGGCTACACCTTC. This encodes CASSPRGNYGYTF.

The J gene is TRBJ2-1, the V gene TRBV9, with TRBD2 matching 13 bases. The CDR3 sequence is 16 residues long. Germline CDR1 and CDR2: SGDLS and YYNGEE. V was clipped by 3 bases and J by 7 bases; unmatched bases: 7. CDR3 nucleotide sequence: TGTGCCAGCAGCGGAAAACTAGCGGGGGGGCGGAATGAGCAGTTCTTC. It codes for CASSGKLAGGRNEQFF. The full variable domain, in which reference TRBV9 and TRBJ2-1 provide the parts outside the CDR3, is DSGVTQTPKHLITATGQRVTLRCSPRSGDLSVYWYQQSLDQGLQFLIQYYNGEERAKGNILERFSAQQFPDLHSELNLSSLELGDSALYFCASSGKLAGGRNEQFFGPGTRLTVL.

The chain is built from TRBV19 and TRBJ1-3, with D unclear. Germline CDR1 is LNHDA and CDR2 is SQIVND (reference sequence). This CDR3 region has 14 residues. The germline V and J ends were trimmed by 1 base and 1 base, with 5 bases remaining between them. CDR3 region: CASSIGPSGNTIYF. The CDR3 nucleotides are TGTGCCAGTAGTATAGGGCCGTCTGGAAACACCATATATTTT. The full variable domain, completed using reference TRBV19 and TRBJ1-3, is DGGITQSPKYLFRKEGQNVTLSCEQNLNHDAMYWYRQDPGQGLRLIYYSQIVNDFQKGDIAEGYSVSREKKESFPLTVTSAQKNPTAFYLCASSIGPSGNTIYFGEGSWLTVV.

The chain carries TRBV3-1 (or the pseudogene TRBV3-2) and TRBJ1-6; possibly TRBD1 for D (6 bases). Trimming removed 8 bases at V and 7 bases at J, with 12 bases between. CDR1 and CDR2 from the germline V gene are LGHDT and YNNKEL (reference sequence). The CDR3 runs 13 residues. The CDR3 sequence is CASRGTGNSPLHF. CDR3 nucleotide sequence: TGTGCCAGCCGGGGAACAGGGAATTCACCCCTCCACTTT.

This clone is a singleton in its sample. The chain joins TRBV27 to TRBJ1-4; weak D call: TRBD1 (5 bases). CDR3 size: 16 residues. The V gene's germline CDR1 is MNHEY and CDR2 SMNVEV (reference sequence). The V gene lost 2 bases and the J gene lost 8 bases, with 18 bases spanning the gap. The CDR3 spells CASSLITLGGREKLFF. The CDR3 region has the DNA TGTGCCAGCAGTTTAATTACGTTGGGGGGAAGGGAAAAACTGTTTTTT. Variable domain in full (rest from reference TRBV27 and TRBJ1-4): EAQVTQNPRYLITVTGKKLTVTCSQNMNHEYMSWYRQDPGLGLRQIYYSMNVEVTDKGDVPEGYKVSRKEKRNFPLILESPSPNQTSLYFCASSLITLGGREKLFFGSGTQLSVL.

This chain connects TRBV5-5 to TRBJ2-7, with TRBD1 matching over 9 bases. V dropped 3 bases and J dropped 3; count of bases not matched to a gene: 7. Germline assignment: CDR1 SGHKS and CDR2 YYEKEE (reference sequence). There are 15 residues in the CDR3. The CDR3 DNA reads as TGTGCCAGCAGCTCCCAAGACAGGGGGGTCTACGAGCAGTACTTC. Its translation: CASSSQDRGVYEQYF.

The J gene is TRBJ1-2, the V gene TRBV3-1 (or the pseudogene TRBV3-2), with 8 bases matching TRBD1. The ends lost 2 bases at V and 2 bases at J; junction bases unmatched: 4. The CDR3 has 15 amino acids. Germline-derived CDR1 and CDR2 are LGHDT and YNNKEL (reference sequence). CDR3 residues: CASSQLGQANYGYTF. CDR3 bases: TGTGCCAGCAGCCAACTGGGACAGGCAAACTATGGCTACACCTTC.

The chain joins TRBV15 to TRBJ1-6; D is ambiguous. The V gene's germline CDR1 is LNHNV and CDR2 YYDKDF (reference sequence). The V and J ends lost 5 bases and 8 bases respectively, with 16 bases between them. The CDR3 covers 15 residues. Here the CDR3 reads CATSGRHDGDSPLHF. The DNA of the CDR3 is TGTGCCACCAGCGGGAGACACGACGGGGATTCACCCCTCCACTTT. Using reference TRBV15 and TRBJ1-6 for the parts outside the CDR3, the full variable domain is DAMVIQNPRYQVTQFGKPVTLSCSQTLNHNVMYWYQQKSSQAPKLLFHYYDKDFNNEADTPDNFQSRRPNTSFCFLDIRSPGLGDTAMYLCATSGRHDGDSPLHFGNGTRLTVT.

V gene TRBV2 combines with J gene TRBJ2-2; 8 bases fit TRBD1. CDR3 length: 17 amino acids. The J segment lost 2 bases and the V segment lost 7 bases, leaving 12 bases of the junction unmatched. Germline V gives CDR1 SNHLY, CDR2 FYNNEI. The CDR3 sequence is CASNGQGSFSNTGELFF. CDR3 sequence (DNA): TGTGCCAGCAACGGACAGGGCTCATTCTCCAACACCGGGGAGCTGTTTTTT.

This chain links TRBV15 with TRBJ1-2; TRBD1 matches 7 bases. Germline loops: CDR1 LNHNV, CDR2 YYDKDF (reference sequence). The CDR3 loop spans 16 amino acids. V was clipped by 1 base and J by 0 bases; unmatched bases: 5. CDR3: CATSRVDRRANYGYTF. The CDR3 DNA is TGTGCCACCAGCAGAGTGGACAGGAGAGCTAACTATGGCTACACCTTC.

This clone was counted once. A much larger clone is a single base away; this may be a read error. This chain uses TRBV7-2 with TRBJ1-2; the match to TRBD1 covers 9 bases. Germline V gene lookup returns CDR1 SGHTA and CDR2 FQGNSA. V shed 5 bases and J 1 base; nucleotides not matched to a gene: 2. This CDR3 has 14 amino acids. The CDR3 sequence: CASSPDRGNYGYTF. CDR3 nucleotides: TGTGCCAGCAGCCCGGACAGGGGTAACTATGGCTACACCTTC.

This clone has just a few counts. CDR3 nucleotides: TGTGCCAGTAGCCCAGGACAGACCCGCAATGAGCAGTTCTTC. This gives the protein CASSPGQTRNEQFF. The V gene is TRBV19, the J gene TRBJ2-1, with D possibly TRBD1 on 6 matching bases. V lost 6 bases, J lost 6 bases, and 15 bases lay in between. CDR1 and CDR2 from the germline V gene are LNHDA and SQIVND (reference sequence). The CDR3 is 14 amino acids.

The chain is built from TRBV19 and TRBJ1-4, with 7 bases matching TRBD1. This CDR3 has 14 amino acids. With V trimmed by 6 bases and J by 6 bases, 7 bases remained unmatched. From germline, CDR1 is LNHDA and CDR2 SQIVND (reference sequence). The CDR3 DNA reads TGTGCCAGTAGAAAAGACAGGGAATATGAAAAACTGTTTTTT. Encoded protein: CASRKDREYEKLFF.

CDR3 region: CAWSVRGRGGNQPQHF. The CDR3 nucleotides read TGTGCCTGGAGTGTACGAGGCAGGGGTGGTAATCAGCCCCAGCATTTT. The rearrangement joins TRBV30 to TRBJ1-5; D is perhaps TRBD1 (6 bases). Germline V CDR1 and CDR2: GTSNPN, SVGIG (reference sequence). V lost 0 bases and J lost 4, with 16 bases in between. The CDR3 runs 16 residues.

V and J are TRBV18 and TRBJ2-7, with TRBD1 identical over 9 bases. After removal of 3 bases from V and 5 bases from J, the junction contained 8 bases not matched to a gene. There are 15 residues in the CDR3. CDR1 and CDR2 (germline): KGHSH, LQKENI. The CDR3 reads CASSPGQGIVHEQYF. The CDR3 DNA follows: TGTGCCAGCTCACCCGGACAGGGGATAGTCCACGAGCAGTACTTC.

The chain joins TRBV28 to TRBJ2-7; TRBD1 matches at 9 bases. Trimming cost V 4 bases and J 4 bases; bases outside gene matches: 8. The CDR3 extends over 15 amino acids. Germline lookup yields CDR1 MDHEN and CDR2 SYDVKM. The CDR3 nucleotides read TGTGCCAGCAGTTCAGCCGGGACAGGGTGGTACGAGCAGTACTTC. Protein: CASSSAGTGWYEQYF.

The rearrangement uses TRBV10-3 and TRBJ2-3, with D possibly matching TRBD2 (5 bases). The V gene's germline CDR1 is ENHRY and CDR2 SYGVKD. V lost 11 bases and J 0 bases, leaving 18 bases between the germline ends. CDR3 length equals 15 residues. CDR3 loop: CACRGLKYSTDTQYF. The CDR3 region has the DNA TGTGCCTGCCGCGGGCTTAAGTATAGCACAGATACGCAGTATTTT.

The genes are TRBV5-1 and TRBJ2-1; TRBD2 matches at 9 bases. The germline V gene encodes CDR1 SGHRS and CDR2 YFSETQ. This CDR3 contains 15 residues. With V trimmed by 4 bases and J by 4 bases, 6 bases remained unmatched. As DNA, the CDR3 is TGCGCCAGCAGCCCCGGACTAGCGCTATACAATGAGCAGTTCTTC. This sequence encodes CASSPGLALYNEQFF.

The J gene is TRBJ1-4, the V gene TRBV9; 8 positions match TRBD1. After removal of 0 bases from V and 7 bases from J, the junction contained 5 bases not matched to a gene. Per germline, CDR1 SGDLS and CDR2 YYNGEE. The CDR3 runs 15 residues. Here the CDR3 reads CASSVGGTGGEKLFF. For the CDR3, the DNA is TGTGCCAGCAGCGTAGGGGGGACAGGAGGTGAAAAACTGTTTTTT.

CDR3 in DNA: TGCGCCAGCAGCCAAACACAGGGGGTCCCTTACAATGAGCAGTTCTTC. Translating it yields CASSQTQGVPYNEQFF. V and J are TRBV4-1 and TRBJ2-1, with TRBD1 matching over 8 bases. Germline CDR1 is MGHRA and CDR2 is YSYEKL. The CDR3 sequence is 16 residues long. Trimming removed 2 bases from V and 4 bases from J; junction bases left unmatched: 7.

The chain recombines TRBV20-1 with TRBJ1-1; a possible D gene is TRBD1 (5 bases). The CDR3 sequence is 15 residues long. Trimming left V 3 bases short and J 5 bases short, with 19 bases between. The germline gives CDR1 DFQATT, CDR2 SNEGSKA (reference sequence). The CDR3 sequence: CSASPRAAVGTEAFF. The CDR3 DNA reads TGCAGTGCTAGTCCCAGGGCTGCGGTGGGGACTGAAGCTTTCTTT.